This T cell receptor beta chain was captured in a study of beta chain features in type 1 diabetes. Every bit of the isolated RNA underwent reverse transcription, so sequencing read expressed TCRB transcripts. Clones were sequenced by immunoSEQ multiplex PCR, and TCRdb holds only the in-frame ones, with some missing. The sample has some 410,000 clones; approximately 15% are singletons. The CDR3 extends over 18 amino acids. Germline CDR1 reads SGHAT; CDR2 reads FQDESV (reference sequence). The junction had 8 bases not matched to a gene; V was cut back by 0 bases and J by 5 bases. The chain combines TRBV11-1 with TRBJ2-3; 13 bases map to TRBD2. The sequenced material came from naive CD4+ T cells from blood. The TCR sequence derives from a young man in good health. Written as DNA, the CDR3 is TGTGCCAGCAGCTTAGCGACAACAGGACTAGCGGGAGAAGATACGCAGTATTTT. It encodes CASSLATTGLAGEDTQYF.